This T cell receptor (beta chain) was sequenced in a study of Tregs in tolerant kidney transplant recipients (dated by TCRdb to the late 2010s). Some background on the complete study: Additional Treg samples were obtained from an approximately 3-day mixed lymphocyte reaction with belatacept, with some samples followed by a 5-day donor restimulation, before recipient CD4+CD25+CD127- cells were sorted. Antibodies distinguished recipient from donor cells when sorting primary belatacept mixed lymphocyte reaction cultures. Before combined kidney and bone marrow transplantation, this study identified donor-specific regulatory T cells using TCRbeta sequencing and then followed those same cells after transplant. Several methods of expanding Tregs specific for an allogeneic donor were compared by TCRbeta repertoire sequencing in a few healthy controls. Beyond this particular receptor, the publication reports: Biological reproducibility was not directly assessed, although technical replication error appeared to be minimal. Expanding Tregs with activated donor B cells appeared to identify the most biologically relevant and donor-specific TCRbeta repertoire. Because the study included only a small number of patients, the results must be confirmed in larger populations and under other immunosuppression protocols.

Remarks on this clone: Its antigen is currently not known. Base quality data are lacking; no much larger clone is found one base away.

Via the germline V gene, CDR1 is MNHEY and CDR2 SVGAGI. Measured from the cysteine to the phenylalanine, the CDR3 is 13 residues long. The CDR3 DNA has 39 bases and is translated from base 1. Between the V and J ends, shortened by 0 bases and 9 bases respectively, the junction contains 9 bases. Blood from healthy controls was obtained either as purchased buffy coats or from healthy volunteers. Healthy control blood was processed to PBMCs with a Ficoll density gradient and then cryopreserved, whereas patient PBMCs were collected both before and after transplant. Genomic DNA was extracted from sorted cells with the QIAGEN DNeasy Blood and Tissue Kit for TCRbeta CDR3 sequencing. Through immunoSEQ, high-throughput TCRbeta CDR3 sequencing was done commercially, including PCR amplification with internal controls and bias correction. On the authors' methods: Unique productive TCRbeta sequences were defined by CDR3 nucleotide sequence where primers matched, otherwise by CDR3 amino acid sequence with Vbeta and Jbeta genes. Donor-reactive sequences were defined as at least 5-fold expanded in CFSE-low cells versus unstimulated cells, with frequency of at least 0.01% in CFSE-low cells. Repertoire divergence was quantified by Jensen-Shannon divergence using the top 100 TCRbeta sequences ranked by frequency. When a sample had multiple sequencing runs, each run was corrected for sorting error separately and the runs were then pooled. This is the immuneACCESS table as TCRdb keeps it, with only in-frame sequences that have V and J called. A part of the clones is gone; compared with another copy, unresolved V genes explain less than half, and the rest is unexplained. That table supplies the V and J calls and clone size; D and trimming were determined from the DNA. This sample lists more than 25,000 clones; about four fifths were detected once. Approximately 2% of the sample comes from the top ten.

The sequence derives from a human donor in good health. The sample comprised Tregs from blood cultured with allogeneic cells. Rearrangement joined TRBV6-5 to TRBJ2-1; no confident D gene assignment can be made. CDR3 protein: CASSYSRPGEQFF. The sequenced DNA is TGTGCCAGCAGTTACTCGCGCCCGGGTGAGCAGTTCTTC.